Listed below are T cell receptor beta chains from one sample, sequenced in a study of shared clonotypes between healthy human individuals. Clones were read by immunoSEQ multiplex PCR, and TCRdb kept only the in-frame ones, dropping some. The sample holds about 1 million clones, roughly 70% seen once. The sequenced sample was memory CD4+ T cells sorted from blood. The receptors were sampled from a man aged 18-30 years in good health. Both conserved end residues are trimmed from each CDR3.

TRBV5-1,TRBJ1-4,ASSSDTGGREKLF
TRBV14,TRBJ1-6,ASSQDSKASPLH
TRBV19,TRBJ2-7,ASSIQGSYYEQY
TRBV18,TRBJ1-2,ASSPRRTGDNYGYT
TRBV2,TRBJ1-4,ASRGQGNEKLF
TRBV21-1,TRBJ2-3,ASSPHFFPSGGSTDTQY
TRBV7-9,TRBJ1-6,ASSLGGGQNSPLH
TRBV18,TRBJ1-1,ASSPGQGTNTEAF
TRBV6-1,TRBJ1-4,ASGREKLF
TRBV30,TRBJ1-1,AWRDRDTEAF
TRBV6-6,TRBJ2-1,ASSYSGENEQF
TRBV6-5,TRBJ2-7,ASRTIGDEQY
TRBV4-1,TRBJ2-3,ASSQSGRASGVSTDTQY
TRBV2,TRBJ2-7,ASSPQGGPYEQY
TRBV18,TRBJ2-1,ASSRAETYNEQF
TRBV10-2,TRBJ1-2,ASRNLTVNYGYT
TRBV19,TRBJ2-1,ASRRGGGANEQF
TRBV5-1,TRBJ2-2,ASSLAGANTGELF
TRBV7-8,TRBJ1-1,ASSLDRGTEAF
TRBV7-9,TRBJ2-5,ASSPGQAGEETQY
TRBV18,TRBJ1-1,ASTGGSNTEAF
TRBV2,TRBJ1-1,ASTLQGARTEAF
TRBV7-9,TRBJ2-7,ASSPGGSGYEQY
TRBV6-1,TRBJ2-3,ASRGLRSGTDTQY
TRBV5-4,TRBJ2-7,ASSFLGLASYEQY
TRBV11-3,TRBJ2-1,ASSLGSSPDYNEQF
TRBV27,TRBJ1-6,ASTQGRNSPLH
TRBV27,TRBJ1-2,ASSHDRAGKGGYGYT
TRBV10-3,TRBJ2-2,AISDPAGELF
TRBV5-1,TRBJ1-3,ASSWGQDSGNTIY
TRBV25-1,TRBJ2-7,ASSITGTAEQY
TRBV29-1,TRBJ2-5,SVASASGETQY
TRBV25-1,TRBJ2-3,ASSGNTDTQY
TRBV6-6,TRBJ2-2,AGRYSGRGNTGELF
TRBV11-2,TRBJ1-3,ASSLTGKAGNTIY
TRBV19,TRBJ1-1,ASSPAGYTEAF
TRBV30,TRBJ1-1,AWSSGVTEAF
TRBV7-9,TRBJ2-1,ASSLLPLLEQF
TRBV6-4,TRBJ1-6,ASSGQGGVSPLH
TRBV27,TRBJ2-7,ASSPGLGYEQY
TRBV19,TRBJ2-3,ASSIWSEDTQY